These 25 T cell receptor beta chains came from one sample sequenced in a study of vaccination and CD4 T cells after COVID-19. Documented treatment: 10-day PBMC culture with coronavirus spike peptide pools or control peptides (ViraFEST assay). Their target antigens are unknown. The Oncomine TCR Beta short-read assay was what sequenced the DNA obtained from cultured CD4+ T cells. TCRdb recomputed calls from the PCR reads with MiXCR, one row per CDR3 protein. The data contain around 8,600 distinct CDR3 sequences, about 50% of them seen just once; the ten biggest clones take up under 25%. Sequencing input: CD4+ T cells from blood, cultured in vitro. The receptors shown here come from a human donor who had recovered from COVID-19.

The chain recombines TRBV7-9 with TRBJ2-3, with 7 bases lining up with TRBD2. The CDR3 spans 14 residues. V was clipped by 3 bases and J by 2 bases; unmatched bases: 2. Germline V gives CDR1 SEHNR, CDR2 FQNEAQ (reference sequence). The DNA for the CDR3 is TGTGCCAGCAGCTTGGGGACTAACACAGATACGCAGTATTTT. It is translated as CASSLGTNTDTQYF.

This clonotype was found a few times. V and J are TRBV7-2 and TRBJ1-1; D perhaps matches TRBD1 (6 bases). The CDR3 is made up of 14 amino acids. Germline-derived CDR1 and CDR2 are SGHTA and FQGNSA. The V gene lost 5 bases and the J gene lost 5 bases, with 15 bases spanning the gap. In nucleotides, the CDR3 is TGTGCCAGCAGCGTCCAGGGGAAGGTTACTGAAGCTTTCTTT. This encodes CASSVQGKVTEAFF.

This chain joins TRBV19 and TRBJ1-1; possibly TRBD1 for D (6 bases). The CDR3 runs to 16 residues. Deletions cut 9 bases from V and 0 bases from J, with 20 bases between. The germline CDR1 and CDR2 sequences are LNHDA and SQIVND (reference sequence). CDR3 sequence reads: CASTKTSQGLNTEAFF. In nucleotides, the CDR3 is TGTGCCAGCACAAAAACGAGCCAGGGGTTGAACACTGAAGCTTTCTTT.

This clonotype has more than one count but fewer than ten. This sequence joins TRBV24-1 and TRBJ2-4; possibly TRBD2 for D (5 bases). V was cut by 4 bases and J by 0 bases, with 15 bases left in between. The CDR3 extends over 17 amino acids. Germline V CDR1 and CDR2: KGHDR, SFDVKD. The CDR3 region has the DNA TGTGCCACCAGTGAACCTACTAGGGAACTAGCCAAAAACATTCAGTACTTC. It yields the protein CATSEPTRELAKNIQYF.

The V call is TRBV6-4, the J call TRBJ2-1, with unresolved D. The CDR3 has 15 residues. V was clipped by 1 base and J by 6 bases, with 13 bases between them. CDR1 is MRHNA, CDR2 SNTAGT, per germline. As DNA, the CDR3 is TGTGCCAGCAGTGACTTCAGAGCGTTCGGCAATGAGCAGTTCTTC. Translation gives CASSDFRAFGNEQFF.

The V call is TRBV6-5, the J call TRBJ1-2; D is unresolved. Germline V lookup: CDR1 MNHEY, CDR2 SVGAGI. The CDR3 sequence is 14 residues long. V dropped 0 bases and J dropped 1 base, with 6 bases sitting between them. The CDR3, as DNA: TGTGCCAGCAGTTACTCGAACAATAACTATGGCTACACCTTC. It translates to CASSYSNNNYGYTF.

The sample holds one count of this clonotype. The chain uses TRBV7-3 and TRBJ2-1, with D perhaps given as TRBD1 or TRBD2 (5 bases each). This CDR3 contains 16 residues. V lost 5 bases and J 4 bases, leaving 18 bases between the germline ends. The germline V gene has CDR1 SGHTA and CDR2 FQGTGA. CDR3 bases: TGTGCCAGCAGCCCTACCCCGGGACCAACATACAATGAGCAGTTCTTC. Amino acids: CASSPTPGPTYNEQFF.

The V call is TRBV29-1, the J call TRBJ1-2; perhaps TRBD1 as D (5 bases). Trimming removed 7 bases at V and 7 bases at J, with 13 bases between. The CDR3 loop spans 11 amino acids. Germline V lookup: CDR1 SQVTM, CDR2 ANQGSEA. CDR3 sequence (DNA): TGCAGCGCCGGGGGATCCTCTGGCTACACCTTC. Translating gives CSAGGSSGYTF.

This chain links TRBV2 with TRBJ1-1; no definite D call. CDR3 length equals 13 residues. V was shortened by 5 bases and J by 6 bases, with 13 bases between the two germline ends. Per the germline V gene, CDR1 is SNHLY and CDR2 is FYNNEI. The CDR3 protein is CASSSDLGSEAFF. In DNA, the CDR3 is TGTGCCAGCAGTTCCGATTTGGGCTCTGAAGCTTTCTTT.

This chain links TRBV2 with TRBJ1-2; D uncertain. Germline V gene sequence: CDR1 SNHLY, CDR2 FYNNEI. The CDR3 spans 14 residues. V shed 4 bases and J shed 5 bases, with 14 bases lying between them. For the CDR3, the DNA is TGTGCCAGCAGTGCCGGGCCGGCCCCATATGGCTACACCTTC. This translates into CASSAGPAPYGYTF. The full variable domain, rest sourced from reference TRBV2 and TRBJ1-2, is EPEVTQTPSHQVTQMGQEVILRCVPISNHLYFYWYRQILGQKVEFLVSFYNNEISEKSEIFDDQFSVERPDGSNFTLKIRSTKLEDSAMYFCASSAGPAPYGYTFGSGTRLTVV.

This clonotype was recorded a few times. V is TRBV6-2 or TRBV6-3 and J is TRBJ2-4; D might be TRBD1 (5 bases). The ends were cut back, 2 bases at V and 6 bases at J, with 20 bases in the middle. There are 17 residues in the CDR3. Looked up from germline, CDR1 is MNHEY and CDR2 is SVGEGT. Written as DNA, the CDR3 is TGTGCCAGCAGTTACCTCTTGGGGCGTAGTGGGCCAAACATTCAGTACTTC. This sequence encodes CASSYLLGRSGPNIQYF.

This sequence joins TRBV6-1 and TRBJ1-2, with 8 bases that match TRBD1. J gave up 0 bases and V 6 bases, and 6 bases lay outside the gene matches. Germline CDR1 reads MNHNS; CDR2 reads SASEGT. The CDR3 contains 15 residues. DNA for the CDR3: TGTGCCAGCAGATCCGCAGGGGGCGCTAACTATGGCTACACCTTC. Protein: CASRSAGGANYGYTF.

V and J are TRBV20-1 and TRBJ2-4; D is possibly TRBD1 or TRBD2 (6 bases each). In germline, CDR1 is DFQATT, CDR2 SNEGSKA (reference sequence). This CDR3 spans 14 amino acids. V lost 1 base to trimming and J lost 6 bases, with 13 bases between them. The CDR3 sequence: CSARGPGATNIQYF. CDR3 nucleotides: TGCAGTGCTAGAGGTCCGGGGGCGACAAACATTCAGTACTTC.

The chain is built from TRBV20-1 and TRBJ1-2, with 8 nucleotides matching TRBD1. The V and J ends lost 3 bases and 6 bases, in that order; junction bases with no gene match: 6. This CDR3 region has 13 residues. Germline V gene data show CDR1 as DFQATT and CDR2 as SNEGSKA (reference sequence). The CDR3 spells CSASPTGADGYTF. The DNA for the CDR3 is TGCAGTGCTAGTCCGACAGGGGCAGATGGCTACACCTTC.

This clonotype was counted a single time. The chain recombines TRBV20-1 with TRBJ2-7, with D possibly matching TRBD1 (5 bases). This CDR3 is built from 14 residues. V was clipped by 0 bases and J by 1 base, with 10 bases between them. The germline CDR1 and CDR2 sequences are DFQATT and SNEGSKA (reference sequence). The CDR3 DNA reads TGCAGTGCTAGAGATCGAACAGGTTCCTACGAGCAGTACTTC. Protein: CSARDRTGSYEQYF.

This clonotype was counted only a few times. Here the CDR3 DNA reads TGTGCCAGCACCCCCGCAGGGTGGAACACTGAAGCTTTCTTT. Amino acids: CASTPAGWNTEAFF. V and J are TRBV27 and TRBJ1-1; a possible D gene is TRBD1 (5 bases). CDR1 and CDR2 from the germline V gene are MNHEY and SMNVEV (reference sequence). Deletions cut 7 bases from V and 1 base from J, with 13 bases between. The CDR3 totals 14 residues.

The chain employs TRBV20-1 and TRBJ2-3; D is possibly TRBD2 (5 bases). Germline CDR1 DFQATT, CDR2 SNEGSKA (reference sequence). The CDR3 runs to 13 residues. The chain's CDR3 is CPPGGLSTDTQYF. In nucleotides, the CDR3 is TGCCCCCCCGGCGGGCTTAGCACAGATACGCAGTATTTT.

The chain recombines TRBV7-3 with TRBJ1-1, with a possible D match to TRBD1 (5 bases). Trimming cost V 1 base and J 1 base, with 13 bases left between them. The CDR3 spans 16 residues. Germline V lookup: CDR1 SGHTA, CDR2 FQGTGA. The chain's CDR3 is CASSLMAGRANTEAFF. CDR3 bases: TGTGCCAGCAGCTTAATGGCAGGGAGGGCGAACACTGAAGCTTTCTTT.

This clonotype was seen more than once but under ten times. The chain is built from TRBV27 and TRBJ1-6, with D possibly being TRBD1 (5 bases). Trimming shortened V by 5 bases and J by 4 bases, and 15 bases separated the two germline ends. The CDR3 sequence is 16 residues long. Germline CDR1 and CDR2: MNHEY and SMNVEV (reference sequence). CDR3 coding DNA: TGTGCCAGCAGTATGCGGGGGGGTGGGTATAATTCACCCCTCCACTTT. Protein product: CASSMRGGGYNSPLHF.

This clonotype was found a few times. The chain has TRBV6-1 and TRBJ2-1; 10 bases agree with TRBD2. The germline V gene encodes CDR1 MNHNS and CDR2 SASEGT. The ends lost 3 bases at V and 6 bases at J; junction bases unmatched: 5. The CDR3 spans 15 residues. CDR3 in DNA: TGTGCCAGCAGTGATTATAGCGGGGGGCCCAATGAGCAGTTCTTC. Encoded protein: CASSDYSGGPNEQFF.

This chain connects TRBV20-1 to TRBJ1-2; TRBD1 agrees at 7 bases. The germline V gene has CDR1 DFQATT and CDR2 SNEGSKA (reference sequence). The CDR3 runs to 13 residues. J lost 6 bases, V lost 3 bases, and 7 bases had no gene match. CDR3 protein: CSARGTGVDGYTF. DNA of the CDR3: TGCAGTGCTAGGGGAACAGGGGTGGATGGCTACACCTTC.

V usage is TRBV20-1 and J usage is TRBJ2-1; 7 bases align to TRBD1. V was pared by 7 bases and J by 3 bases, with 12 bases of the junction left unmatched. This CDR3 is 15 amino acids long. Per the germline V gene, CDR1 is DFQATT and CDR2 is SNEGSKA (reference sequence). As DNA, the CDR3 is TGCAGTGTCCCGGGACAGAAAGTTGGCTACAATGAGCAGTTCTTC. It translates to CSVPGQKVGYNEQFF.

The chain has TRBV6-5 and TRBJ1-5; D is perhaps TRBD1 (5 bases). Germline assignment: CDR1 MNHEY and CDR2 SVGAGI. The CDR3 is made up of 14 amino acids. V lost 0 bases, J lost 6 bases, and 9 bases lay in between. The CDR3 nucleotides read TGTGCCAGCAGTTACTCTCAGGGCGGTCAGCCCCAGCATTTT. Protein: CASSYSQGGQPQHF.

The CDR3 region is CSASPGSTDTQYF. CDR3 nucleotides: TGCAGTGCCTCCCCAGGGAGCACAGATACGCAGTATTTT. The chain uses TRBV20-1 and TRBJ2-3; tentatively, D is TRBD1 (5 bases). The CDR3 loop spans 13 amino acids. Germline values: CDR1 DFQATT, CDR2 SNEGSKA (reference sequence). V lost 6 bases to trimming and J lost 0 bases, with 10 bases between them.

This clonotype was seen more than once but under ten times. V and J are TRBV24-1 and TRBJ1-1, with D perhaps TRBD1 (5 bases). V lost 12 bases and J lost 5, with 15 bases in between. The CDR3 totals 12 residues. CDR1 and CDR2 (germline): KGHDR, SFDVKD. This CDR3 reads CAALGGGTEAFF. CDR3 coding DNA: TGTGCCGCCTTGGGGGGGGGGACTGAAGCTTTCTTT.